This entry lists 5 T cell receptor beta chains sequenced from one sample in a study of T cell changes during pregnancy in multiple sclerosis. TCRdb keeps only in-frame clones here, not all; method: immunoSEQ multiplex PCR. The table has around 62,000 clones, around 91% seen once; the top ten hold roughly 2.2%. This sample comprised peripheral blood, obtained in the second trimester of pregnancy. The receptors stem from a female donor in good health, enrolled as a control in a pregnancy study.

This clone showed up just once. This chain joins TRBV6-1 and TRBJ1-2, with TRBD1 as a possible D gene (6 bases). V was trimmed by 2 bases and J by 5 bases, leaving 12 bases between them. The CDR3 sequence is 14 residues long. Germline CDR1 reads MNHNS; CDR2 reads SASEGT. The CDR3 region has the DNA TGTGCCAGCAGTGAAAACAGGGCTCCTTATGGCTACACCTTC. The encoded protein is CASSENRAPYGYTF.

CDR3 nucleotides: TGTGCCAGCAGTGTCGGACAGGACAATGAAAAACTGTTTTTT. Protein sequence: CASSVGQDNEKLFF. The V gene is TRBV6-1, the J gene TRBJ1-4; 7 nucleotides agree with TRBD1. The junction had 4 bases not matched to a gene; V was cut back by 4 bases and J by 5 bases. Germline assignment: CDR1 MNHNS and CDR2 SASEGT. The CDR3 loop spans 14 amino acids.

The chain uses TRBV19 and TRBJ2-7, with 7 bases identical to TRBD1. Germline V gene data show CDR1 as LNHDA and CDR2 as SQIVND (reference sequence). Trimming at V came to 5 bases and at J to 4 bases, leaving 5 bases not matched to a gene. The CDR3 has 13 amino acids. The CDR3 reads CASSGTASYEQYF. CDR3 DNA sequence: TGTGCCAGTAGTGGGACAGCCTCTTACGAGCAGTACTTC.

V and J are TRBV5-1 and TRBJ2-1; the match to TRBD2 covers 14 bases. Trimming cost V 4 bases and J 10 bases; bases outside gene matches: 7. This CDR3 comprises 15 residues. Germline V gene data show CDR1 as SGHRS and CDR2 as YFSETQ. CDR3 bases: TGCGCCAGCAGCGTCGGGACTAGCGGGAGTCAGGAGCAGTTCTTC. Translating it yields CASSVGTSGSQEQFF. Supplemented by reference TRBV5-1 and TRBJ2-1, the full variable domain reads KAGVTQTPRYLIKTRGQQVTLSCSPISGHRSVSWYQQTPGQGLQFLFEYFSETQRNKGNFPGRFSGRQFSNSRSEMNVSTLELGDSALYLCASSVGTSGSQEQFFGPGTRLTVL.

The rearrangement joins TRBV5-1 to TRBJ1-1; the match to TRBD1 covers 7 bases. The V gene end was trimmed by 3 bases and the J gene end by 3 bases; junction bases not matched to a gene: 8. Germline loops: CDR1 SGHRS, CDR2 YFSETQ. This CDR3 region has 15 residues. CDR3 coding DNA: TGCGCCAGCAGCTCCAGAACCCAGGGGGACACTGAAGCTTTCTTT. It encodes CASSSRTQGDTEAFF. Full variable domain (outside the CDR3, taken from reference TRBV5-1 and TRBJ1-1): KAGVTQTPRYLIKTRGQQVTLSCSPISGHRSVSWYQQTPGQGLQFLFEYFSETQRNKGNFPGRFSGRQFSNSRSEMNVSTLELGDSALYLCASSSRTQGDTEAFFGQGTRLTVV.